Listed below are T cell receptor beta chains from one sample, sequenced in a study of T cell repertoires in cytomegalovirus infection. TCRdb processed the reads anew with MiXCR; each CDR3 protein has one entry. Of under 250,000 distinct CDR3 sequences detected, around 12% appear once; the ten largest clones hold 1.5% to 2%. The source material was PBMCs. All receptors derive from a human donor in good health (CMV status not recorded). Some clones in this sample may be carry-over from other donors' samples. The CDR3 runs from the conserved cysteine through the conserved F or W. Fields, in order: J gene, D gene, clone size, V gene, CDR3 protein, CDR3 DNA. The D gene is left open where the match is weak. A row's size may be missing; if present it is once, few, many or a size class.

>TRBJ1-6|NA|few|TRBV20-1
CSARSSGGYNSPLHF
TGCAGTGCTAGATCCTCGGGCGGGTATAATTCACCCCTCCACTTT
>TRBJ2-2|NA|NA|TRBV29-1
CSVRGATNTGELFF
TGCAGCGTTAGGGGAGCGACGAACACCGGGGAGCTGTTTTTT
>TRBJ1-1|NA|many|TRBV7-2
CASSLLRSVAFF
TGTGCCAGCAGCTTACTTAGGTCTGTAGCTTTCTTT
>TRBJ2-4|TRBD1|few|TRBV19
CASTIGTGSEAKNIQYF
TGTGCCAGTACTATTGGGACAGGGTCGGAGGCCAAAAACATTCAGTACTTC
>TRBJ2-3|NA|many|TRBV28
CASSYRAGEADTQYF
TGTGCCAGCTCGTATAGGGCAGGGGAAGCAGATACGCAGTATTTT
>TRBJ2-1|NA|NA|TRBV30
CAWRGISEQFF
TGTGCCTGGAGGGGGATCTCGGAGCAGTTCTTC
>TRBJ1-1|NA|NA|TRBV6-6
CASSSRWEGVRETEAFF
TGTGCCAGCAGCTCCAGATGGGAGGGAGTCAGGGAAACTGAAGCTTTCTTT
>TRBJ2-1|NA|many|TRBV24-1
CATSDLRTVNEQFF
TGTGCCACCAGTGATCTTCGGACCGTCAATGAGCAGTTCTTC
>TRBJ2-5|TRBD1|NA|TRBV28
CASSSSDREETQYF
TGTGCCAGCAGTTCCTCGGACAGGGAAGAGACCCAGTACTTC
>TRBJ2-4|NA|many|TRBV7-2
CASSLDGFGAKNIQYF
TGTGCCAGCAGCTTAGACGGGTTCGGGGCCAAAAACATTCAGTACTTC
>TRBJ2-1|TRBD2|few|TRBV5-1
CASNPAGGPEQFF
TGCGCCAGCAATCCAGCGGGGGGTCCTGAGCAGTTCTTC
>TRBJ1-4|NA|few|TRBV29-1
CSVEKQGGSEKLFF
TGCAGCGTTGAAAAACAGGGAGGGAGTGAAAAACTGTTTTTT
>TRBJ2-7|NA|many|TRBV19
CASSIREAGDSYEQYF
TGTGCCAGTAGTATCAGGGAGGCAGGGGATTCCTACGAGCAGTACTTC
>TRBJ1-1|NA|NA|TRBV24-1
CATRGTPNTEAFF
TGTGCCACCCGTGGGACACCTAACACTGAAGCTTTCTTT
>TRBJ1-5|NA|few|TRBV6-5
CASSYGGRSGQPQHF
TGTGCCAGCAGTTACGGGGGGCGGTCAGGTCAGCCCCAGCATTTT
>TRBJ2-7|TRBD2|many|TRBV20-1
CSALRSGSYEQYF
TGCAGTGCCCTCCGGAGCGGGAGCTACGAGCAGTACTTC
>TRBJ2-3|TRBD2|few|TRBV5-1
CASSGTSGRPTDTQYF
TGCGCCAGCAGCGGGACTAGCGGGAGGCCCACAGATACGCAGTATTTT
>TRBJ1-5|NA|NA|TRBV28
CASSFPPAGPQPQHF
TGTGCCAGCAGTTTTCCCCCCGCAGGGCCGCAGCCCCAGCATTTT
>TRBJ2-1|TRBD1|NA|TRBV5-5
CASINRGRVNEQFF
TGTGCCAGCATTAACAGGGGGCGCGTGAATGAGCAGTTCTTC
>TRBJ1-1|NA|NA|TRBV29-1
CSVDPGDTEAFF
TGCAGCGTTGACCCGGGGGACACTGAAGCTTTCTTT
>TRBJ2-1|NA|many|TRBV7-2
CASSFTGTREQFF
TGTGCCAGCAGCTTCACCGGGACCAGAGAGCAGTTCTTC
>TRBJ2-1|TRBD1|many|TRBV5-6
CASTDRGNEQFF
TGTGCCAGCACGGACAGGGGGAATGAGCAGTTCTTC
>TRBJ1-5|NA|many|TRBV7-2
CASSLFGGAGNQPQHF
TGTGCCAGCAGCTTATTTGGGGGCGCGGGCAATCAGCCCCAGCATTTT